The 20 T cell receptor beta chains below all came from one sample that was sequenced in a study of CD8+ T cells in alopecia areata. The authors extracted RNA and reverse transcribed it into cDNA as the sequencing template. Profiling relied on immunoSEQ multiplex PCR, and the TCRdb table lists in-frame clones only, not all of them. Among some 150,000 clones listed, 50% to 65% were seen once. Sample treatment: oral pan-JAK inhibitor, 5-10 mg twice daily. The sample was CD8+ T cells sorted from blood, taken at week 4, from a patient treated with tofacitinib. The receptors shown here come from a human donor with alopecia areata.

The chain carries TRBV25-1 and TRBJ1-4, with 9 positions matching TRBD1. J was trimmed by 8 bases and V by 6 bases; bases with no gene match: 7. Germline V gene data show CDR1 as MGHDK and CDR2 as SYGVNS. This CDR3 has 14 residues. CDR3 nucleotide sequence: TGTGCCAGCAGCCCGGGACAGGGTGGCGAAAAACTGTTTTTT. Translating it yields CASSPGQGGEKLFF.

This clone has more than one count but fewer than ten. V gene TRBV11-2 combines with J gene TRBJ1-2; D gene unclear. Trimming stripped 2 bases from V and 4 bases from J, with 8 bases between. Per germline, CDR1 SGHAT and CDR2 FQNNGV. This CDR3 is built from 13 residues. The CDR3 coding sequence is TGTGCCAGCAGCTTACAGGAGGGCTATGGCTACACCTTC. Translation gives CASSLQEGYGYTF.

This chain connects TRBV7-8 to TRBJ1-5, with 10 positions matching TRBD1. Germline CDR1 and CDR2: SGHVS and FQNEAQ. The CDR3 covers 17 residues. J gave up 2 bases and V 4 bases, and 8 bases lay outside the gene matches. CDR3 region: CASSSPDRGMRNQPQHF. The CDR3, as DNA: TGTGCCAGCAGCTCCCCGGACAGGGGGATGCGCAATCAGCCCCAGCATTTT.

This chain uses TRBV30 with TRBJ2-3; maybe TRBD1 (5 bases). V was clipped by 0 bases and J by 0 bases, with 7 bases between them. Germline CDR1 reads GTSNPN; CDR2 reads SVGIG (reference sequence). The CDR3 extends over 14 amino acids. CDR3 DNA sequence: TGTGCCTGGAGTGTGGACATCAGCACAGATACGCAGTATTTT. Translating gives CAWSVDISTDTQYF.

This chain links TRBV13 with TRBJ2-5; possible D gene TRBD2, 7 bases. This CDR3 is 14 amino acids long. Germline V CDR1 and CDR2: PRHDT, FYEKMQ (reference sequence). Trimming removed 2 bases from V and 5 bases from J, with 12 bases in between. The CDR3 is CASSLRGASETQYF. CDR3 nucleotides: TGTGCCAGCAGCTTACGGGGGGCCTCGGAGACCCAGTACTTC.

This chain joins TRBV5-6 and TRBJ2-7; D remains ambiguous. Germline V gene sequence: CDR1 SGHDT, CDR2 YYEEEE. The CDR3 has 13 residues. V shed 4 bases and J shed 4 bases, with 12 bases lying between them. The CDR3 here is CASSIRTLYEQYF. The CDR3, as DNA: TGTGCCAGCAGCATCCGGACCCTTTACGAGCAGTACTTC.

This clone was seen a few times. This sequence joins TRBV7-9 and TRBJ1-2; D is uncertain. CDR3 length: 14 amino acids. Germline values: CDR1 SEHNR, CDR2 FQNEAQ (reference sequence). V gave up 5 bases and J gave up 4 bases, with 14 bases separating them. The CDR3 region has the DNA TGTGCCAGCAGCCTCGCGGAGTTGGGCTATGGCTACACCTTC. It specifies CASSLAELGYGYTF.

This rearrangement joins TRBV9 to TRBJ1-2; the D gene is possibly TRBD1 (6 bases). CDR3 length: 16 amino acids. Trimming pared 0 bases from V and 4 bases from J, leaving 16 bases between. Germline assignment: CDR1 SGDLS and CDR2 YYNGEE. In DNA form, the CDR3 reads TGTGCCAGCAGCGTAGCACCATCGGGGGCGGCCTATGGCTACACCTTC. Translating gives CASSVAPSGAAYGYTF.

J is TRBJ2-1 and V is TRBV6-5; D remains unclear. The germline V gene encodes CDR1 MNHEY and CDR2 SVGAGI. V was pared by 6 bases and J by 9 bases, with 9 bases between. CDR3 size: 11 residues. The CDR3 protein is CASSQTGEQFF. The CDR3 nucleotides are TGTGCCAGCAGCCAAACGGGTGAGCAGTTCTTC.

V and J are TRBV27 and TRBJ1-1; D is undetermined. The germline CDR1 and CDR2 sequences are MNHEY and SMNVEV (reference sequence). The CDR3 extends over 14 amino acids. V lost 3 bases to trimming and J lost 2 bases, with 10 bases between them. CDR3 in amino acids: CASSFVQSNTEAFF. DNA for the CDR3: TGTGCCAGCAGTTTCGTACAGAGCAACACTGAAGCTTTCTTT.

J is TRBJ2-7 and V is TRBV7-9, with TRBD1 matching over 8 bases. Trimming removed 1 base from V and 6 bases from J; junction bases left unmatched: 14. Germline V gene lookup returns CDR1 SEHNR and CDR2 FQNEAQ (reference sequence). The CDR3 has 17 amino acids. The CDR3 here is CASSLVEGQGWSREQYF. For the CDR3, the DNA is TGTGCCAGCAGCTTAGTGGAAGGACAGGGATGGTCGCGCGAGCAGTACTTC. The whole variable domain, filled in from reference TRBV7-9 and TRBJ2-7, reads DTGVSQNPRHKITKRGQNVTFRCDPISEHNRLYWYRQTLGQGPEFLTYFQNEAQLEKSRLLSDRFSAERPKGSFSTLEIQRTEQGDSAMYLCASSLVEGQGWSREQYFGPGTRLTVT.

This clone was detected once. The genes are TRBV2 and TRBJ2-7; D remains ambiguous. The CDR3 extends over 14 amino acids. CDR1 is SNHLY, CDR2 FYNNEI, per germline. Trimming stripped 7 bases from V and 6 bases from J, with 19 bases between. The CDR3 loop is CASTDLGDPAEQYF. Written as DNA, the CDR3 is TGTGCCAGCACTGACCTTGGGGATCCGGCCGAGCAGTACTTC.

The chain links TRBV10-3 to TRBJ2-3; D assignment may be TRBD1 or TRBD2 (5 bases each). The CDR3 sequence is 14 residues long. V was cut by 0 bases and J by 3 bases, with 7 bases left in between. From germline, CDR1 is ENHRY and CDR2 SYGVKD. CDR3 amino acids: CAISESWGTDTQYF. CDR3 DNA sequence: TGTGCCATCAGTGAGTCCTGGGGGACAGATACGCAGTATTTT.

V gene TRBV5-1 combines with J gene TRBJ2-7; D not resolved. The CDR3 extends over 14 amino acids. V was cut by 4 bases and J by 0 bases, with 11 bases left in between. The V gene's germline CDR1 is SGHRS and CDR2 YFSETQ. DNA for the CDR3: TGCGCCAGCAGCCCAACACCCCACTCCTACGAGCAGTACTTC. Its translation: CASSPTPHSYEQYF.

The chain uses TRBV29-1 and TRBJ2-2; 7 nucleotides agree with TRBD1. V was clipped by 6 bases and J by 1 base; unmatched bases: 5. Germline V gene lookup returns CDR1 SQVTM and CDR2 ANQGSEA. This CDR3 comprises 14 residues. CDR3 residues: CSVTTGRNTGELFF. The CDR3 region has the DNA TGCAGCGTAACGACAGGGAGGAACACCGGGGAGCTGTTTTTT.

The V call is TRBV11-2, the J call TRBJ2-7; 9 bases match TRBD1. The germline V gene has CDR1 SGHAT and CDR2 FQNNGV. The CDR3 is made up of 14 amino acids. The J segment lost 5 bases and the V segment lost 1 base, leaving 3 bases of the junction unmatched. This chain's CDR3 is CASSLGTGVDEQYF. The DNA for the CDR3 is TGTGCCAGCAGCTTAGGGACAGGGGTAGACGAGCAGTACTTC. The full variable domain, completed using reference TRBV11-2 and TRBJ2-7, is EAGVAQSPRYKIIEKRQSVAFWCNPISGHATLYWYQQILGQGPKLLIQFQNNGVVDDSQLPKDRFSAERLKGVDSTLKIQPAKLEDSAVYLCASSLGTGVDEQYFGPGTRLTVT.

This clone was recorded once. J is TRBJ2-2 and V is TRBV29-1, with D uncertain. Trimming cost V 0 bases and J 5 bases, with 7 bases left between them. The CDR3 sequence is 13 residues long. Germline CDR1 and CDR2: SQVTM and ANQGSEA. CDR3 nucleotides: TGCAGCGTTGAAGATTGGGGAACCGGGGAGCTGTTTTTT. This codes for CSVEDWGTGELFF.

This clone has just a few counts. This chain links TRBV19 with TRBJ2-1; TRBD2 is a possible D gene (6 bases). V was shortened by 5 bases and J by 6 bases, with 14 bases between the two germline ends. The CDR3 sequence is 14 residues long. The germline V gene encodes CDR1 LNHDA and CDR2 SQIVND (reference sequence). CDR3 nucleotides: TGTGCCAGTAGTGCGGGACCGGTCGGCAATGAGCAGTTCTTC. Protein sequence: CASSAGPVGNEQFF.

The chain couples TRBV9 to TRBJ1-4; 8 bases agree with TRBD1. The germline V gene encodes CDR1 SGDLS and CDR2 YYNGEE. The CDR3 runs 12 residues. Losses at the gene ends were 5 bases for V and 13 bases for J; bases not matched to a gene: 7. CDR3 amino acids: CASSDRGERLFF. CDR3 DNA sequence: TGTGCCAGCAGTGACAGGGGCGAGAGACTGTTTTTT.

This chain uses TRBV18 with TRBJ2-7; TRBD1 matches 7 bases. In germline, CDR1 is KGHSH, CDR2 LQKENI. The CDR3 totals 15 residues. Germline trimming cut 0 bases from V and 3 bases from J; bases unmatched to any gene: 5. In DNA, the CDR3 is TGTGCCAGCTCACCACCTCAGGGGGTGGGCTACGAGCAGTACTTC. Translation gives CASSPPQGVGYEQYF.